Listed below are T cell receptor beta chains from one sample, sequenced in a study of blood T cells in healthy people across ages. TCRdb reprocessed the 5' RACE reads via MiXCR and lists one record per CDR3 protein. The sample carries 1.5 million to 2 million distinct CDR3 sequences, approximately 39% recorded once. Specimen: blood. The origin of the receptors is a human donor in good health. The CDR3 runs from the conserved cysteine through the conserved F or W. D genes are given only for firm matches. Clone size is shown for a subset of rows, as once, few, many or a class of expanded clone.

J | size | V | D | DNA | CDR3
TRBJ2-4 | few | TRBV5-1 | - | TGCGCCAGCAGCCCGGACGTAGCCAAAAACATTCAGTACTTC | CASSPDVAKNIQYF
TRBJ2-3 | few | TRBV12-3/TRBV12-4 | - | TGTGCCAGCAGTTTGGGCAGGGAGAAAGATACGCAGTATTTT | CASSLGREKDTQYF
TRBJ2-7 | few | TRBV7-3 | - | TGTGCCAGCAGCTCCCGGGGTGGGGACGAGCAGTACTTC | CASSSRGGDEQYF
TRBJ2-1 | - | TRBV20-1 | - | TGCAGTGCTGGAACTAGTGGGGGCTTAACCTTACAGTTCTTC | CSAGTSGGLTLQFF
TRBJ2-2 | - | TRBV29-1 | - | TGCAGCGTTGAAAGGACATTGAACACCGGGGAGCTGTTTTTT | CSVERTLNTGELFF
TRBJ1-5 | - | TRBV5-5 | - | TGTGCCAGCAGCTTGGCCGTGGGTTATGGGCAGCCCCAGCATTTT | CASSLAVGYGQPQHF
TRBJ2-1 | many | TRBV4-3 | - | TGCGCCAGCAGCCAAGAAGGGGGGGGCTCCTACAATGAGCAGTTCTTC | CASSQEGGGSYNEQFF
TRBJ1-2 | - | TRBV15 | - | TGTGCCACCAGCAGTCTTGTCGAAGAGGGCTACACCTTC | CATSSLVEEGYTF
TRBJ2-3 | - | TRBV29-1 | - | TGCAGCGTGGTCGAAAGACCGACCTTATTGGATACGCAGTATTTT | CSVVERPTLLDTQYF
TRBJ2-1 | - | TRBV7-3 | TRBD2 | TGTGCCAGCAGCTTGACTAGCGGGGGGCCACCTGGCAGTGAGCAGTTCTTC | CASSLTSGGPPGSEQFF
TRBJ1-2 | few | TRBV7-9 | - | TGTGCCAGCCACGCCATCCAGGGGAGGTATGGCTACACCTTC | CASHAIQGRYGYTF
TRBJ2-7 | - | TRBV5-1 | TRBD1 | TGCGCCAGCAGCTTGGCGGCAGGGGGCTCCTCCTACGAGCAGTACTTC | CASSLAAGGSSYEQYF
TRBJ2-7 | - | TRBV7-7 | - | TGTGCTAGCAGCTTGGAACCGGCCAGTCTTTACGAGCAGTACTTC | CASSLEPASLYEQYF
TRBJ2-3 | few | TRBV20-1 | - | TGCAGTGCTAGGGAACGGTTTAAGGCAGATACGCAGTATTTT | CSARERFKADTQYF
TRBJ2-1 | - | TRBV6-4 | - | TGTGCCAGCAGTGAGGAGTACAGGGATTATGAGCAGTTCTTC | CASSEEYRDYEQFF
TRBJ2-2 | - | TRBV29-1 | - | TGCAGCGTTTCAGGGCATCAGAACACCGGGGAGCTGTTTTTT | CSVSGHQNTGELFF
TRBJ2-5 | - | TRBV20-1 | TRBD2 | TGCAGTGCTAGGGGATTAGCGGGGGAGGAAGAGACCCAGTACTTC | CSARGLAGEEETQYF
TRBJ2-7 | few | TRBV7-9 | TRBD1 | TGTGCCAGCACCCCTGGACAGGGAATCTACGAGCAGTACTTC | CASTPGQGIYEQYF
TRBJ2-5 | - | TRBV20-1 | TRBD1 | TGCAGTGCTAGAATTACGACCGGGACAGGACGTTTAGGTCAAGAGACCCAGTACTTC | CSARITTGTGRLGQETQYF
TRBJ1-2 | - | TRBV7-2 | TRBD1 | TGTGCCAGCAGCTGGGGACAGGGTCACTATGGCTACACCTTC | CASSWGQGHYGYTF
TRBJ1-2 | - | TRBV6-1 | TRBD1 | TGTGCCAGCAGTACCTCAGGGGGGCCTGGCTACACCTTC | CASSTSGGPGYTF
TRBJ1-1 | - | TRBV10-3 | - | TGTGCCATCAGTACGAACACTGAAGCTTTCTTT | CAISTNTEAFF
TRBJ1-5 | few | TRBV12-3/TRBV12-4 | - | TGTGCCAGCAGTTTTACCTTACAGCCCCAGCATTTT | CASSFTLQPQHF
TRBJ2-4 | - | TRBV5-1 | TRBD1 | TGCGCCAGCAGAGGGGACAGGTATGAAGGCATTCAGTACTTC | CASRGDRYEGIQYF
TRBJ1-2 | - | TRBV5-1 | - | TGCGCCAGCAGCCTGGGCGGCAACTCTAACTATGGCTACACCTTC | CASSLGGNSNYGYTF
TRBJ1-2 | - | TRBV20-1 | - | TGCAGTGCTAGAGATGGGTTCAGGGTGGATGGCTACACCTTC | CSARDGFRVDGYTF
TRBJ1-1 | - | TRBV5-1 | - | TGCGCCAGCAGCATCAGCGTCATGAACACTGAAGCTTTCTTT | CASSISVMNTEAFF
TRBJ1-2 | - | TRBV29-1 | - | TGCAGCGTTACAGGGTCTTCGTATGGCTACACCTTC | CSVTGSSYGYTF
TRBJ2-2 | - | TRBV3-1 | - | TGTGCCAGCAGCCAACAGGGGTTTACCGGGGAGCTGTTTTTT | CASSQQGFTGELFF
TRBJ1-4 | few | TRBV29-1 | - | TGCAGCGGAGGTCCTAATAATGAAAAACTGTTTTTT | CSGGPNNEKLFF
TRBJ2-1 | few | TRBV5-1 | - | TGCGCCAGCAGCTTGGGCCCGGGGGACAATGAGCAGTTCTTC | CASSLGPGDNEQFF
TRBJ2-1 | - | TRBV28 | TRBD1 | TGTGCCAGCAGCAAGAGACAGGGGATTAGGAATGAGCAGTTCTTC | CASSKRQGIRNEQFF
TRBJ2-5 | - | TRBV6-1 | - | TGTGCCAGCAGGTTCGTCCAAGAGACCCAGTACTTC | CASRFVQETQYF
TRBJ2-1 | - | TRBV7-2 | TRBD1 | TGTGCCAGCAGCCACACCGACAGGGAGATCAATGAGCAGTTCTTC | CASSHTDREINEQFF
TRBJ2-1 | - | TRBV6-1 | TRBD2 | TGTGCCAGCAGTGAAGGGCTCCTGCGGGGGGGCCGGGGTGAGCAGTTCTTC | CASSEGLLRGGRGEQFF
TRBJ1-6 | few | TRBV7-2 | TRBD1 | TGTGCCAGCAGACCAAGGGGGCATGGAAGCAATTCACCCCTCCACTTT | CASRPRGHGSNSPLHF
TRBJ2-1 | - | TRBV12-3/TRBV12-4 | - | TGTGCCAGCAGTTTTTCTGGGAGTCACTTCCAAGAGACCCAGTTCTTC | CASSFSGSHFQETQFF
TRBJ2-2 | - | TRBV3-1 | TRBD1 | TGTGCCAGCAGCCATCCTCCAGGGACAGGGACCGGGGAGCTGTTTTTT | CASSHPPGTGTGELFF
TRBJ2-3 | - | TRBV11-2 | TRBD2 | TGTGCCGGCAGCCAACGGGGGGGCCGCACAGATACGCAGTATTTT | CAGSQRGGRTDTQYF
TRBJ2-5 | once | TRBV7-2 | TRBD2 | TGTGCCAGCAGCTTACAACCCGGCGGGGGGCAAGAGACCCAGTACTTC | CASSLQPGGGQETQYF
TRBJ2-7 | - | TRBV20-1 | - | TGCAGTGCTAGTAGCGACGGGGACTACGAGCAGTACTTC | CSASSDGDYEQYF
TRBJ1-5 | - | TRBV6-2/TRBV6-3 | TRBD1 | TGTGCCAGCAGTCCTCGACAGGGGGCAGTTCAGCCCCAGCATTTT | CASSPRQGAVQPQHF
TRBJ1-6 | - | TRBV24-1 | TRBD1 | TGTGCCACCAGTGCAGGGGGATTCTCACCCCTCCACTTT | CATSAGGFSPLHF
TRBJ1-2 | few | TRBV10-3 | - | TGTGCCATCAGTGAGTGGACAGTGAACTATGGCTACACCTTC | CAISEWTVNYGYTF